This TCR beta chain is drawn from a study of blood T cell repertoires in COVID-19. The overall study: The origin of the acute and convalescent COVID-19 samples was the United States, Italy and Spain. From T cells, B-cell-depleted T cells, or PBMCs came the material, which was cDNA or gDNA.

The V end was cut by 6 bases, the J end by 5 bases, with 19 bases between. The V gene's germline CDR1 is MDHEN and CDR2 SYDVKM. This CDR3 is built from 15 residues. Original processing notes: Reference gene primers were amplified, and this amplification served to estimate nucleated cell counts. This table comes from immunoSEQ multiplex PCR, and its TCRdb copy is limited to in-frame clones, with some not included. V and J calls plus clone size are reproduced from that table; the DNA served to infer D and trimming. Here the sample spans about 200,000 clones, about three quarters being singletons. The source material was peripheral blood. V usage is TRBV28 and J usage is TRBJ1-1, with D unclear. This TCR derives from a woman in her seventies with acute or convalescent COVID-19. CDR3 DNA sequence: TGTGCCAGCAGCGGCCCCTCCGGGAGGAAAACTGAAGCTTTCTTT. This gives the protein CASSGPSGRKTEAFF.